The 32 T cell receptor beta chains in this list originate from one sample, sequenced in a study of cytomegalovirus exposure and HLA in healthy donors. In the PCR, 60 Vbeta and 13 Jbeta primers were used. Sequencing was performed with immunoSEQ multiplex PCR; in TCRdb, only in-frame clones are kept and a portion is missing. Among tens of thousands of clones listed, roughly 67% were seen once. Material: PBMCs. These receptors all stem from a man aged 35 to 55 in good health and CMV-seropositive.

This clone was observed a few times. The rearrangement uses TRBV15 and TRBJ1-1; the match to TRBD1 covers 9 bases. Germline CDR1 LNHNV, CDR2 YYDKDF (reference sequence). With V trimmed by 3 bases and J by 3 bases, 5 bases remained unmatched. The CDR3 loop spans 15 amino acids. The CDR3 reads CATSRSRQGDTEAFF. The CDR3 DNA sequence: TGTGCCACCAGCAGGTCAAGACAGGGGGACACTGAAGCTTTCTTT.

This chain links TRBV7-3 with TRBJ2-7; the match to TRBD2 covers 7 bases. This CDR3 spans 15 amino acids. V was pared by 5 bases and J by 3 bases, with 10 bases of the junction left unmatched. Germline values: CDR1 SGHTA, CDR2 FQGTGA. CDR3 residues: CASSPGGSRVYEQYF. The CDR3 coding sequence is TGTGCCAGCAGCCCGGGAGGCAGCCGAGTCTACGAGCAGTACTTC.

This clone was recorded many times. The chain has TRBV4-1 and TRBJ2-2, with 9 bases fitting TRBD2. V shed 4 bases, J shed 5 bases, and the junction held 11 bases outside the gene matches. The CDR3 runs 17 residues. Per germline, CDR1 MGHRA and CDR2 YSYEKL. Here the CDR3 DNA reads TGCGCCAGCAGCCCAGACTTAGCGGGAGCGCAGACCGGGGAGCTGTTTTTT. It yields the protein CASSPDLAGAQTGELFF.

CDR3 DNA sequence: TGCGCCAGCAGCCCGTTCGACAGAGTCAACTATGGCTACACCTTC. Residues: CASSPFDRVNYGYTF. This sequence joins TRBV5-1 and TRBJ1-2, with a possible D match to TRBD1 (5 bases). The germline V gene encodes CDR1 SGHRS and CDR2 YFSETQ. The CDR3 loop spans 15 amino acids. V lost 4 bases and J lost 2, with 15 bases in between.

The chain has TRBV5-1 and TRBJ1-6, with D maybe TRBD1 (6 bases). Germline-derived CDR1 and CDR2 are SGHRS and YFSETQ. The CDR3 length is 14 residues. Deletions cut 4 bases from V and 7 bases from J, with 12 bases between. In DNA, the CDR3 is TGCGCCAGCAGCCCCTTGGACAGCAATTCACCCCTCCACTTT. Translating it yields CASSPLDSNSPLHF.

This clone has more than one count but fewer than ten. The chain carries TRBV7-2 and TRBJ1-2; 8 nucleotides agree with TRBD1. Germline V CDR1 and CDR2: SGHTA, FQGNSA. The CDR3 contains 15 residues. V gave up 5 bases and J gave up 2 bases; unmatched junction bases: 7. The chain's CDR3 is CASSRYGQGNYGYTF. For the CDR3, the DNA is TGTGCCAGCAGCCGATACGGACAGGGAAACTATGGCTACACCTTC.

The chain recombines TRBV4-1 with TRBJ2-2; 9 bases are a match to TRBD1. V lost 1 base to trimming and J lost 6 bases; unmatched junction nucleotides: 9. This CDR3 region has 17 residues. Germline V lookup: CDR1 MGHRA, CDR2 YSYEKL. The CDR3 nucleotides are TGCGCCAGCAGCCAAGTTGAGGGACAGGGAGATTCCGGGGAGCTGTTTTTT. This gives the protein CASSQVEGQGDSGELFF.

The chain is built from TRBV28 and TRBJ2-7; D possibly corresponds to TRBD1 (5 bases). V lost 3 bases and J lost 1, with 10 bases in between. There are 14 residues in the CDR3. Germline V gives CDR1 MDHEN, CDR2 SYDVKM. The CDR3 spells CASSLEPGSYEQYF. Written as DNA, the CDR3 is TGTGCCAGCAGTTTGGAACCAGGGTCCTACGAGCAGTACTTC.

V gene TRBV28 combines with J gene TRBJ1-1, with D hard to call. The CDR3 has 15 residues. Germline V gives CDR1 MDHEN, CDR2 SYDVKM. The V gene lost 5 bases and the J gene lost 1 base, with 14 bases spanning the gap. The CDR3 DNA is TGTGCCAGCAGTCGACACCAAGGGAGGAACACTGAAGCTTTCTTT. It translates to CASSRHQGRNTEAFF.

V usage is TRBV29-1 and J usage is TRBJ1-4; a weak D match, TRBD1 (6 bases). CDR3 length: 14 residues. The germline gives CDR1 SQVTM, CDR2 ANQGSEA. The germline V and J ends were trimmed by 6 bases and 8 bases, with 19 bases remaining between them. The CDR3 sequence is CSVAPGQLREKLFF. The CDR3 coding sequence is TGCAGCGTCGCCCCTGGACAGCTAAGAGAAAAACTGTTTTTT. Looking up the rest from reference TRBV29-1 and TRBJ1-4 gives the full variable domain: SAVISQKPSRDICQRGTSLTIQCQVDSQVTMMFWYRQQPGQSLTLIATANQGSEATYESGFVIDKFPISRPNLTFSTLTVSNMSPEDSSIYLCSVAPGQLREKLFFGSGTQLSVL.

This clone occurred once. V gene TRBV5-1 combines with J gene TRBJ2-7; 7 bases align to TRBD1. Trimming at V came to 5 bases and at J to 3 bases, leaving 14 bases not matched to a gene. The CDR3 covers 16 residues. The V gene's germline CDR1 is SGHRS and CDR2 YFSETQ. CDR3 nucleotide sequence: TGCGCCAGCAGTTTGATCACGGGACAGTTCGGCTACGAGCAGTACTTC. This codes for CASSLITGQFGYEQYF.

V and J are TRBV11-2 and TRBJ1-1; no clear D. The germline CDR1 and CDR2 sequences are SGHAT and FQNNGV. The CDR3 sequence is 15 residues long. V was trimmed by 3 bases and J by 0 bases, leaving 11 bases between them. This CDR3 reads CASSFMRNLNTEAFF. Here the CDR3 DNA reads TGTGCCAGCAGCTTCATGCGGAATCTGAACACTGAAGCTTTCTTT.

The chain is built from TRBV4-3 and TRBJ1-2; D is unclear. V lost 0 bases to trimming and J lost 0 bases, with 8 bases between them. This CDR3 contains 15 residues. Germline loops: CDR1 LGHNA, CDR2 YSLEER. Written as DNA, the CDR3 is TGCGCCAGCAGCCAAGACTTCTCTACTAACTATGGCTACACCTTC. It encodes CASSQDFSTNYGYTF.

The chain combines TRBV13 with TRBJ1-1; no clear D. The germline V and J ends were trimmed by 5 bases and 1 base, with 17 bases remaining between them. Germline CDR1 PRHDT, CDR2 FYEKMQ (reference sequence). The CDR3 consists of 16 residues. The CDR3 loop is CASSPSGSNGNTEAFF. The CDR3, as DNA: TGTGCCAGCAGCCCCTCGGGATCCAACGGGAACACTGAAGCTTTCTTT.

V and J are TRBV7-2 and TRBJ2-1; no definite D call. Germline V gene sequence: CDR1 SGHTA, CDR2 FQGNSA. The length of the CDR3 is 12 residues. Trimming stripped 5 bases from V and 13 bases from J, with 15 bases between. In DNA, the CDR3 is TGTGCCAGCAGCGCCCCCGCCCCAGTCCAGTTCTTC. Its protein product is CASSAPAPVQFF.

The rearrangement joins TRBV4-2 to TRBJ2-3; 11 bases line up with TRBD2. CDR3 length: 18 amino acids. V lost 0 bases and J lost 3; bases outside the gene matches: 8. The germline V gene encodes CDR1 LGHNA and CDR2 YNFKEQ. In nucleotides, the CDR3 is TGTGCCAGCAGCCAAGAACGGTTTAGCGGGAGGGAAACAGATACGCAGTATTTT. Translating gives CASSQERFSGRETDTQYF.

The chain combines TRBV7-9 with TRBJ2-3; TRBD2 agrees at 7 bases. V lost 2 bases to trimming and J lost 2 bases; unmatched junction nucleotides: 4. The CDR3 extends over 15 amino acids. Germline CDR1 and CDR2: SEHNR and FQNEAQ (reference sequence). This CDR3 reads CASSLLAATTDTQYF. The CDR3 nucleotides read TGTGCCAGCAGCTTACTAGCGGCAACCACAGATACGCAGTATTTT.

The chain uses TRBV9 and TRBJ2-4; 8 bases map to TRBD2. Germline V gene lookup returns CDR1 SGDLS and CDR2 YYNGEE. The CDR3 length is 16 residues. J lost 3 bases, V lost 7 bases, and 12 bases had no gene match. CDR3 sequence reads: CASPPGGEGSKNIQYF. In DNA form, the CDR3 reads TGTGCCAGCCCGCCGGGAGGGGAGGGAAGCAAAAACATTCAGTACTTC.

V is TRBV12-5 and J is TRBJ1-1; 8 positions agree with TRBD1. The junction had 9 bases not matched to a gene; V was cut back by 4 bases and J by 5 bases. Germline CDR1 reads LGHNT; CDR2 reads FRNRAP. The CDR3 sequence is 15 residues long. The CDR3 spells CASGSSTGVWTEAFF. The CDR3 DNA reads as TGTGCTAGTGGTTCATCGACAGGGGTGTGGACTGAAGCTTTCTTT. Drawing the rest from reference TRBV12-5 and TRBJ1-1, the complete variable domain is DARVTQTPRHKVTEMGQEVTMRCQPILGHNTVFWYRQTMMQGLELLAYFRNRAPLDDSGMPKDRFSAEMPDATLATLKIQPSEPRDSAVYFCASGSSTGVWTEAFFGQGTRLTVV.

This clone has more than one count but fewer than ten. The chain recombines TRBV5-4 with TRBJ2-1; TRBD2 matches at 9 bases. The CDR3 extends over 14 amino acids. Germline assignment: CDR1 SGHNT and CDR2 YYREEE (reference sequence). Losses at the gene ends were 5 bases for V and 15 bases for J; bases not matched to a gene: 15. In nucleotides, the CDR3 is TGTGCCAGCAGTACCGGCGGGACTAGCATGTTTCCGTTCTTC. Translation: CASSTGGTSMFPFF.

The gene calls are TRBV10-3 and TRBJ1-2, with D uncertain. The CDR3 spans 14 residues. Germline V gene data show CDR1 as ENHRY and CDR2 as SYGVKD. Trimming shortened V by 0 bases and J by 8 bases, and 13 bases separated the two germline ends. CDR3 nucleotides: TGTGCCATCAGTGAGTCGACTCTATTCGGCGGCTACACCTTC. It encodes CAISESTLFGGYTF.

This clone has just one count. This sequence joins TRBV18 and TRBJ2-2; TRBD1 matches at 7 bases. The CDR3 runs 13 residues. Germline CDR1 and CDR2: KGHSH and LQKENI. Trimming at V came to 3 bases and at J to 5 bases, leaving 0 bases not matched to a gene. In DNA form, the CDR3 reads TGTGCCAGCTCACCGACAGGGACCGGGGAGCTGTTTTTT. Amino acid sequence: CASSPTGTGELFF.

The chain recombines TRBV30 with TRBJ2-7; D gene uncertain. The CDR3 consists of 14 residues. From germline, CDR1 is GTSNPN and CDR2 SVGIG (reference sequence). V was clipped by 6 bases and J by 4 bases, with 19 bases between them. Here the CDR3 reads CACNMETAAYEQYF. The CDR3 nucleotides are TGTGCCTGTAACATGGAGACGGCGGCATACGAGCAGTACTTC.

This chain connects TRBV9 to TRBJ1-3; tentatively, D is TRBD1 (5 bases). Deletions cut 0 bases from V and 1 base from J, with 8 bases between. The CDR3 loop spans 15 amino acids. The V gene's germline CDR1 is SGDLS and CDR2 YYNGEE. The CDR3, as DNA: TGTGCCAGCAGCGTAGCCCCAGGGTCTGGAAACACCATATATTTT. It specifies CASSVAPGSGNTIYF. The entire variable domain, with the rest obtained from reference TRBV9 and TRBJ1-3, is as follows: DSGVTQTPKHLITATGQRVTLRCSPRSGDLSVYWYQQSLDQGLQFLIQYYNGEERAKGNILERFSAQQFPDLHSELNLSSLELGDSALYFCASSVAPGSGNTIYFGEGSWLTVV.

The chain has TRBV2 and TRBJ1-5; TRBD1 matches 9 bases. The CDR3 runs to 15 residues. Looked up from germline, CDR1 is SNHLY and CDR2 is FYNNEI. V shed 1 base and J 5 bases; nucleotides not matched to a gene: 3. CDR3 bases: TGTGCCAGCAGTGAAGAGAGGACAGGGGATCAGCCCCAGCATTTT. It specifies CASSEERTGDQPQHF.

The gene calls are TRBV4-1 and TRBJ1-1, with TRBD1 matching over 7 bases. V shed 5 bases and J 1 base; nucleotides not matched to a gene: 7. The CDR3 is 15 residues long. Germline V gives CDR1 MGHRA, CDR2 YSYEKL. Written as DNA, the CDR3 is TGCGCCAGCAGCGCGCCCGGGACAGAGAACACTGAAGCTTTCTTT. It yields the protein CASSAPGTENTEAFF.

The V call is TRBV5-8, the J call TRBJ1-4, with 10 positions matching TRBD1. V shed 4 bases and J 6 bases; nucleotides not matched to a gene: 6. The length of the CDR3 is 15 residues. In germline, CDR1 is SGHTS, CDR2 YDEGEE. The CDR3 is CASSTRGQGYEKLFF. The CDR3 nucleotides read TGTGCCAGCAGCACGCGGGGACAGGGGTATGAAAAACTGTTTTTT.

This sequence joins TRBV2 and TRBJ2-1; a weak D match, TRBD2 (5 bases). V was pared by 5 bases and J by 8 bases, with 13 bases between. The CDR3 is 13 amino acids. CDR1 is SNHLY and CDR2 is FYNNEI in the germline V gene. CDR3: CASSPVPRDEQFF. In DNA form, the CDR3 reads TGTGCCAGCAGTCCGGTCCCGCGGGATGAGCAGTTCTTC.

This clone was picked up a small number of times. This chain connects TRBV5-6 to TRBJ1-4, with D unresolved. The CDR3 is 15 residues long. V was clipped by 2 bases and J by 0 bases, with 8 bases between them. Germline CDR1 is SGHDT and CDR2 is YYEEEE. CDR3 residues: CASSFAGTTNEKLFF. CDR3 coding DNA: TGTGCCAGCAGCTTCGCCGGTACAACTAATGAAAAACTGTTTTTT.

This chain uses TRBV5-1 with TRBJ2-5, with 10 bases fitting TRBD2. CDR1 SGHRS and CDR2 YFSETQ come from the germline V gene. The length of the CDR3 is 18 residues. V trimming: 4 bases; J trimming: 5 bases; junction bases outside the gene matches: 17. CDR3 region: CASSPTGTSDIFWETQYF. The CDR3 nucleotides read TGCGCCAGCAGCCCGACCGGGACTAGCGACATATTTTGGGAGACCCAGTACTTC.

This clone was seen a few times. The chain is built from TRBV7-3 and TRBJ2-1; possibly TRBD1 for D (6 bases). CDR3 size: 19 residues. Germline V gene data show CDR1 as SGHTA and CDR2 as FQGTGA. Trimming took off 2 bases at V and 2 bases at J, with 22 bases between the two ends. The CDR3 DNA reads as TGTGCCAGCAGCTTATACCCCACCTCGGGGCAGGGGACCTACAATGAGCAGTTCTTC. It codes for CASSLYPTSGQGTYNEQFF.

V usage is TRBV29-1 and J usage is TRBJ2-2, with TRBD2 matching over 9 bases. Germline V gene data show CDR1 as SQVTM and CDR2 as ANQGSEA. The CDR3 covers 13 residues. Unmatched junction bases numbered 0, after V lost 3 bases and J lost 4 bases. CDR3 in DNA: TGCAGCGTTGATAGCGGGAGCACCGGGGAGCTGTTTTTT. Encoded protein: CSVDSGSTGELFF.